This T cell receptor (beta chain) originates from a study of CD4 T cells in relation to SARS-CoV-2 and coronaviruses. Study-level background: After roughly eleven days of antigen culture, PBMC TCR beta CDR3s were sequenced. Whole-study findings and limits: Approximately 65% of donors had memory CD4+ clonotypes crossrecognizing SARS-CoV-2 and common cold coronavirus spike.

Per germline, CDR1 SGHRS and CDR2 YFSETQ. There are 17 residues in the CDR3. V was clipped by 4 bases and J by 1 base; unmatched bases: 7. Details on this clone: Antigen: not known.

Clones were read by immunoSEQ multiplex PCR, and TCRdb kept only the in-frame ones, dropping some. In the table there are 20,000 to 25,000 clones, more than 60% of which are singletons. Before the COVID-19 pandemic, during about 2011-2019, CD4+ T cells were taken from unexposed donors. Isolation of CD4+ T cells took place after roughly nine days in culture. PBMCs were plated at two million per well in IL-2-containing medium. On days 3 and 7, cultures got half fresh IL-2 medium. The sequence derives from a human donor in good health. The specimen sequenced was CD4+ T cells from PBMCs, cultured in vitro. The chain uses TRBV5-1 and TRBJ2-7; 14 bases are a match to TRBD2. This CDR3 reads CASSPGTSGSISYEQYF. CDR3 nucleotides: TGCGCCAGCAGCCCCGGGACTAGCGGGAGTATTTCCTACGAGCAGTACTTC.